The T cell receptor beta chain under discussion was sequenced for a study of cytomegalovirus exposure and HLA in healthy donors. Study-wide results and caveats: In a later analysis, the majority of CMV-associated beta chains seemingly showed HLA restriction. Accurate HLA-A and HLA-B prediction from TCR beta sequences was reported for most subjects. Rarity characterized most TCR sequences, yet some public TCRs appeared in many donors. Earlier findings revealed that most TCR beta V segments proved productive either about 87% or about 30% of the time.

Worth noting for this clone: Its target is not known.

Primers included in the PCR were 60 Vbeta and 13 Jbeta primers. Using immunoSEQ multiplex PCR, the repertoire was profiled, and TCRdb retains in-frame clones only, with some absent. The sample carries about 120,000 clones, 80% recorded once. The sequencing sample was made of PBMCs. The TCR comes from a man aged 50 to 59 in good health and CMV-seronegative.

The CDR3 nucleotides read TGCGCCAGCAGCTTTAGCGGCAGCACAGATACGCAGTATTTT. This encodes CASSFSGSTDTQYF. This chain joins TRBV5-1 and TRBJ2-3, with TRBD2 as a possible D gene (6 bases). Germline lookup yields CDR1 SGHRS and CDR2 YFSETQ. The CDR3 is 14 amino acids. Trimming pared 2 bases from V and 0 bases from J, leaving 7 bases between.